This record covers a single T cell receptor (beta chain). No antigen is known for it. Within one base of it there is no much larger clone, and no base qualities were kept. This entry is derived from a study of cytomegalovirus exposure and HLA in healthy donors (dated by TCRdb to the late 2010s). Some background on the complete study: An earlier analysis of several hundred of the donors reported approximately 290 Gb of sequence data and roughly 100 million unique TCR beta sequences from about 179 million T cells. Among the roughly 370 genotyped donors, 81% belonged to the genetic ancestry cluster associated with self-reported Caucasian donors. Alongside the repertoire data, information on donor age, sex, ethnicity and CMV serostatus was compiled. In an earlier analysis of 587 of the donors, high-throughput TCR beta sequencing was used to judge whether each TCR beta V gene segment behaved as functional or pseudogenic. Among over 350 genotyped donors of the cohort, an average of 235,054 unique TCR beta nucleotide sequences were sequenced per donor, roughly a sixth of them non-productive. The study aimed to test whether cataloging public T cell receptors could reveal signatures of past pathogen exposure. HLA typing included class I and class II loci at four-digit resolution. A later genetic analysis took genome-wide SNP genotypes for 398 of the 666 donors and used that subset as a discovery cohort. A separate validation cohort of some 130 different subjects was used in addition to the 666-subject first cohort. Using immunosequencing, the study profiled T cell repertoires from around 680 subjects and related those repertoires to cytomegalovirus serostatus. Four or five DR-DQ haplotypes were handled as single units for association and clustering, since linkage in the cohort was strong. Rather than using new phenotypic data, the later analysis identified candidate immune exposures from TCR beta sequences and from how often those sequences occurred across donors. Typing coverage varied by locus: roughly 620-640 donors for A, B, C, DRB1 and DQB1; approximately 500 for DQA1; approximately 570 for DPA1; 400 to 480 for DPB1. All discovery cohort repertoires had been generated on a single sequencing platform. A later analysis re-examined previously published TCR beta repertoires from about 670 donors and added high-resolution HLA genotyping to investigate patterns of TCR occurrence. An early release that covered fewer than 800 HLA-typed donors contained approximately 300 gigabases of sequencing data and about 84 million unique TCR sequences. High-throughput TCR immunosequencing, statistical association of individual TCRs with disease status, and machine learning were combined to predict cytomegalovirus infection status. Broader findings and caveats from the paper: It was suggested by the authors that the approach could potentially be generalized to other disease states and immunological phenotypes. A later analysis found that TCR association rates varied across HLA loci, with DRB1 alleles showing the most associated TCRs and HLA-C alleles the fewest. Sequencing depth was assumed to be roughly uniform across donors in the presence/absence analyses, though that assumption may not hold. According to a later genetic analysis, donors in an Asian-associated ancestry cluster had fewer N-insertions in productive TCRs than the approximately 630-donor mean. The 87-base-pair reads could not distinguish some IMGT-functional V segments, including TRBV6-2 and TRBV6-3, so those segments were excluded. Compared with equally common non-associated chains, HLA-associated TCR beta chains in a later analysis were more clonally expanded and had lower generation probabilities. Broadly in line with IMGT annotations, most TCR beta V segments showed up in productive rearrangements about 87% or about 30% of the time in an earlier analysis of 587 of the donors. Specific HLA alleles were associated with 16,951 TCR beta sequences at a false discovery rate of 0.05 in a later analysis. While some public TCRs were present in many individuals, most TCR sequences turned up only very rarely across donors. When HLA alleles, especially DR and DQ, strongly co-occurred, attributing TCR associations to individual alleles was difficult. Cytomegalovirus status was reported to be diagnosed by the classifier with high specificity and sensitivity in both the original and validation cohorts. Roughly 17 rarely observed V segments, including chromosome 9 orphons, were excluded from the earlier analysis of approximately 500 of the donors because counts were too low. Linkage disequilibrium might explain the correlated functional status among segregating V segments, but an unknown experimental factor could not be excluded. A further reported finding was that TCR beta sequences accurately predicted the HLA-A and HLA-B alleles for most subjects in the first cohort. Because HLA typing was missing for some donors at each locus, association tests included only the typed subset. CMV serostatus was the only immune exposure information available for the cohort. The study listed 150 to 200 TCR beta chains as associated with cytomegalovirus. In a later genetic analysis, a missense DCLRE1C variant was associated with V-gene and J-gene trimming of TCR beta chains, and the association was replicated in an independent cohort. In vitro tests confirmed that a few of the cytomegalovirus-associated TCR beta chains recognize cytomegalovirus antigens. In this cohort, only TCR beta chains were sequenced, and detectable features were limited by the absence of alpha or paired-chain data. According to a later analysis, parvovirus B19, influenza, CMV and Epstein-Barr virus appeared linked to several top co-occurrence clusters. Most CMV-associated TCR beta chains appeared to be HLA-restricted in a later analysis, and the HLA associations seemed to be driven largely by CMV exposure. A cluster of highly shared sequence variants was judged likely to be a technical artifact of the sequencing pipeline.

V has 0 bases trimmed and J has 8 bases trimmed; junction bases matching no gene number 4. The CDR3 runs 15 residues from the cysteine to the phenylalanine. The CDR3 DNA has 45 bases and is translated from base 1. Looking up the germline V gene yields CDR1 SGHTA and CDR2 FQGNSA. The receptor library was made with the immunoSEQ multiplex PCR assay. The multiplex PCR relied on a mix of 60 forward primers for TCR Vbeta segments and 13 reverse primers for TCR Jbeta segments. The CDR3 region of rearranged TCR beta genes was amplified from genomic DNA by a multiplex PCR assay. Amplified TCR beta libraries were sequenced as 87-base-pair reads on the Illumina HiSeq System. On the study's bioinformatics: Across the roughly 640 repertoires, a later analysis counted approximately 83 million unique TCR beta chains, around 11 million of which were shared by at least two donors. Raw reads were error-corrected and collapsed into unique sequences with a nearest-neighbor algorithm that merged closely related sequences to remove PCR and sequencing errors. CDR3 sequences were aligned to IMGT reference sequences to assign V, D and J gene segments. For a sequence to be retained, a match of at least six nucleotides was required to both a V gene segment and a J gene segment. A rearrangement was called productive if the CDR3 had no stop codons and remained in frame with V and J, and every other rearrangement was called non-productive. Following IMGT convention, CDR3 was defined as the stretch from the second conserved V-encoded cysteine up to the conserved J-encoded phenylalanine. In an earlier analysis of more than 550 of the donors, sequences lacking an unambiguous match to a single V gene segment were excluded. An earlier analysis of about 600 of the donors called V segments functional above 56.7% productive rearrangements and segregating when the between-donor standard deviation exceeded 5%. A statistical classification framework was built to diagnose cytomegalovirus status from the catalog of TCR beta chain sequences. V and J gene assignment, in a later analysis, came from comparing TCR nucleotide sequences with IMGT/GENE-DB human TR gene sequences. In a later analysis, CDR3 sequences and most-parsimonious VDJ recombination scenarios were assigned using the TCRdist pipeline. In a later analysis, every TCR beta chain was defined by the combination of its CDR3 amino acid sequence and its V-gene family, and reads without a unique V-gene family were dropped. As a way to deal with suspected cross-contamination and a sequencing artifact, a later analysis dropped 450 to 600 nucleotide sequences that were highly shared and had low generation probability. For each public chain, a later analysis derived a clonal expansion index from normalized ranks of inferred template counts within each repertoire. A later analysis computed generation probabilities with a VDJ recombination model fitted to out-of-frame rearrangements, and checked the results against IGoR. Hypergeometric tests were used in a later analysis to score TCR-TCR, TCR-HLA and TCR-CMV co-occurrence, with a repertoire-size bias correction applied to the TCR pairs. False discovery rates were estimated in a later analysis by permuting HLA or CMV assignments 20 times. In a later analysis, co-occurring TCRs were grouped using DBSCAN, and TCRdist sequence similarity was added for clustering within HLA-allele-positive subsets. Co-occurrence clustering excluded repertoires with fewer than 30,000 or more than 120,000 public chains, plus five with anomalous nucleotide sharing. In its TCRdb copy, this immuneACCESS table keeps in-frame sequences only and misses some clones. Where compared with another copy, unresolved V genes explain less than half of these, and the others have no known cause. V, J and clone size were drawn from that table, and D and trimming were deduced from the DNA. The sample has around 100,000 clones on record, approximately 80% of them singletons. The top ten clones comprise about 2.7% of the sample.

The cohort consisted of 600 to 750 healthy bone marrow donors. At the time of sampling, every cohort member was nominally healthy, though immune exposures that went unrecorded were likely present. The donor was CMV seronegative and was included in the group of a few hundred seronegative cohort members. Every donor gave a peripheral blood sample, and the peripheral blood mononuclear cells from that sample were used for TCR beta sequencing. The Qiagen DNeasy Blood Extraction Kit was used to extract genomic DNA from the blood cell samples. The receptor comes from a young woman in good health and CMV-seronegative. The chain was built from TRBV7-2 and TRBJ1-4; TRBD1 matches 9 bases in the middle. Sequenced: PBMCs. The CDR3 reads as follows: CASSLATGGGEKLFF. The DNA sequence is TGTGCCAGCAGCTTAGCGACAGGGGGAGGGGAAAAACTGTTTTTT.